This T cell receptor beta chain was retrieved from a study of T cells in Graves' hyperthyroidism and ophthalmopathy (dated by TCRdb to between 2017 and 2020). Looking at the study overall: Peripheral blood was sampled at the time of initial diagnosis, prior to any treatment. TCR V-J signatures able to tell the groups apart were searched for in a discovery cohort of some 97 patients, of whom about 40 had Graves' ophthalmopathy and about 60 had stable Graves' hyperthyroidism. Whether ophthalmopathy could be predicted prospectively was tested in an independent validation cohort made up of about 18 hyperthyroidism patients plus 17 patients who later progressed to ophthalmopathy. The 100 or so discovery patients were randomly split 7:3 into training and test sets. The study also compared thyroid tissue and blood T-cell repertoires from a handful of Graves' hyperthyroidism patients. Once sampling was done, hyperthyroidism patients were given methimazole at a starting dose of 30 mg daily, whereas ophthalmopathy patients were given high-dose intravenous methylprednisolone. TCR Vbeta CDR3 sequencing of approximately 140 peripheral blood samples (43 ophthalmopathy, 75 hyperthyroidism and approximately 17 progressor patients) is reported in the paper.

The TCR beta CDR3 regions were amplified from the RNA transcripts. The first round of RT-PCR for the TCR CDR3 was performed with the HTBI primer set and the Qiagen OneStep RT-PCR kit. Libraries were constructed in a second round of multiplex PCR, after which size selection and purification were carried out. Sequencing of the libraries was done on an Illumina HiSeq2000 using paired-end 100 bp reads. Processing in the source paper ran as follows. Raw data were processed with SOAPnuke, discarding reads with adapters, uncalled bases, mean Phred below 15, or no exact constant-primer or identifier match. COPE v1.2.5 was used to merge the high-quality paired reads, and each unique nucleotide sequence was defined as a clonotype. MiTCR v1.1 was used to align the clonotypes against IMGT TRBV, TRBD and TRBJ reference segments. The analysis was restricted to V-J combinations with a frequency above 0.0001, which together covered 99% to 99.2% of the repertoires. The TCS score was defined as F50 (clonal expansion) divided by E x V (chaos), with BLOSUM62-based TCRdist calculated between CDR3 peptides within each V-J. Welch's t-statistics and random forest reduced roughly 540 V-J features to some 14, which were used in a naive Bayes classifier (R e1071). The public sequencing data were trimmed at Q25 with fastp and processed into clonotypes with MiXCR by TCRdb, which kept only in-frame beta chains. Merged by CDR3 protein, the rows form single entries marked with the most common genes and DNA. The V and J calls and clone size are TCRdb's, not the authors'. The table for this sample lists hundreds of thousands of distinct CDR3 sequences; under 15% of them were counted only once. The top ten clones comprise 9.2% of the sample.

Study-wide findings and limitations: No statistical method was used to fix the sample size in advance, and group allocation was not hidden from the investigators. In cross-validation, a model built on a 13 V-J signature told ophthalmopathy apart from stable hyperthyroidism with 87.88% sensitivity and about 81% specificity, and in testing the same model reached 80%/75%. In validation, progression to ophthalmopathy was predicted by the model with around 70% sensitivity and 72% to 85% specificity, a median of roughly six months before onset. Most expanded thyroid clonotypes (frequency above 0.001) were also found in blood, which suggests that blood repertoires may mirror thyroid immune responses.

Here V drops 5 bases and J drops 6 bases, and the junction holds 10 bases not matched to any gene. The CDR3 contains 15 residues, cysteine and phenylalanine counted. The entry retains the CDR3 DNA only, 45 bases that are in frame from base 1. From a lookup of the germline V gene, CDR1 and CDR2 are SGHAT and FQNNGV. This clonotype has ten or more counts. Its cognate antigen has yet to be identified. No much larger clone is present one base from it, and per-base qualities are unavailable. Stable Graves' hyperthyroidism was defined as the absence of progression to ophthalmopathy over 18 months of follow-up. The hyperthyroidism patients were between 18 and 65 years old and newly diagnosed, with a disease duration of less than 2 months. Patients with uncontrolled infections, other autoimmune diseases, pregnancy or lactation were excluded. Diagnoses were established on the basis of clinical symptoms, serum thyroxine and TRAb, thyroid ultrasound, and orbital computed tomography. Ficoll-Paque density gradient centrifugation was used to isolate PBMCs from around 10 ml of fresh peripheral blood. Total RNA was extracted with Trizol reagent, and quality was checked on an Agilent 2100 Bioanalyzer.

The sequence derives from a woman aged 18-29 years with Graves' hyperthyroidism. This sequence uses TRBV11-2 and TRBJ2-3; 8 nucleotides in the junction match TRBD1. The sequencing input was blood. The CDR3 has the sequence CASSQDRVPGDTQYF. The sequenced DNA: TGTGCCAGCAGCCAGGACAGGGTCCCAGGGGATACGCAGTATTTT.